The rows below give T cell receptor beta chains drawn from one sample of a study of human T cells and chemical hapten exposure. TCRdb itself ran the RACE reads through MiXCR, one entry per CDR3 protein. Seen here are 65,000 to 95,000 distinct CDR3 sequences, over 9.5% observed once, and the top ten hold 3% to 4%. The source was whole blood, collected in connection with sensitization to the hapten diphenylcyclopropenone (DPC). The receptors were gathered from a woman aged 55 to 70 with alopecia areata. Some clones in this sample may be carry-over from other donors' samples. The CDR3 runs from the conserved cysteine through the conserved F or W. A D gene is named only where the DNA matches it firmly. Expanded clones get a size class; other rows say once, few or many, or leave the size out.

>.|TRBV27|many|TRBJ2-6
CASSSSGTLGANVLTF
TGTGCCAGCAGTTCATCAGGGACCCTGGGGGCCAACGTCCTGACTTTC
>TRBD1|TRBV10-3|few|TRBJ1-2
CAIRRDRGPYYGYTF
TGTGCCATCCGCCGGGACAGGGGGCCCTACTATGGCTACACCTTC
>.|TRBV14|many|TRBJ1-3
CASSPTGTIYF
TGTGCCAGCAGCCCCACGGGCACCATATATTTT
>.|TRBV5-1|.|TRBJ1-3
CASSPRDKGNTIYF
TGCGCCAGCAGCCCGCGGGACAAAGGAAACACCATATATTTT
>.|TRBV7-8|many|TRBJ1-2
CASSLGGSPTPGYTF
TGTGCCAGCAGCTTAGGCGGCAGCCCCACGCCCGGCTACACCTTC
>.|TRBV20-1|.|TRBJ2-3
CSARRRGPTDTQYF
TGCAGTGCTAGAAGGAGGGGGCCCACAGATACGCAGTATTTT
>TRBD1|TRBV2|.|TRBJ1-1
CASREQGGFTEAFF
TGTGCCAGCAGGGAACAGGGGGGGTTCACTGAAGCTTTCTTT
>.|TRBV6-2/TRBV6-3|many|TRBJ2-3
CASGQTAGSDTQYF
TGTGCCAGCGGACAGACGGCGGGGTCGGATACGCAGTATTTT
>TRBD1|TRBV5-8|few|TRBJ1-5
CASSLTGGLMQPQHF
TGTGCCAGCAGCTTGACAGGGGGATTGATGCAGCCCCAGCATTTT
>.|TRBV7-6|many|TRBJ2-5
CASSINEGETQYF
TGTGCCAGCAGTATTAATGAGGGGGAGACCCAGTACTTC
>.|TRBV7-7|few|TRBJ2-5
CASSFNDGQETQYF
TGTGCTAGCAGCTTTAACGACGGACAAGAGACCCAGTACTTC
>.|TRBV19|few|TRBJ2-4
CASSITGSGRNIQYF
TGTGCCAGTAGTATTACCGGGAGTGGTAGAAACATTCAGTACTTC
>TRBD1|TRBV5-5|.|TRBJ2-1
CASSLALRGSDEQFF
TGTGCCAGCAGCTTGGCGCTCAGGGGGTCTGATGAGCAGTTCTTC
>.|TRBV9|.|TRBJ2-7
CASSYDPDGSYEQYF
TGTGCCAGCAGTTATGACCCCGACGGCTCCTACGAGCAGTACTTC
>TRBD1|TRBV18|few|TRBJ1-6
CASSLGTELSPLHF
TGTGCCAGCTCGCTCGGGACAGAGCTTTCACCCCTCCACTTT
>.|TRBV18|few|TRBJ1-5
CASSPAGSNQPQHF
TGTGCCAGCTCACCAGCAGGGAGCAATCAGCCCCAGCATTTT
>TRBD1|TRBV29-1|many|TRBJ1-1
CSNRQGAEAFF
TGCAGCAACAGACAGGGAGCTGAAGCTTTCTTT
>TRBD1|TRBV6-5|few|TRBJ2-7
CASSLAGTGVYEQYF
TGTGCCAGCAGTTTGGCCGGGACAGGGGTCTACGAGCAGTACTTC
>TRBD2|TRBV4-1|few|TRBJ2-3
CASSLPGGGATDTQYF
TGCGCCAGCAGCCTCCCTGGCGGGGGGGCGACAGATACGCAGTATTTT
>.|TRBV11-2|many|TRBJ2-3
CASSLTLGSAAALTDTQYF
TGTGCCAGCAGCTTAACTCTTGGTTCGGCGGCGGCCCTCACAGATACGCAGTATTTT
>.|TRBV7-2|many|TRBJ2-3
CASSLAGRGFTDTQYF
TGTGCCAGCAGCTTAGCGGGACGGGGATTCACAGATACGCAGTATTTT
>.|TRBV2|.|TRBJ1-3
CASATGNSGNTIYF
TGTGCCAGCGCAACAGGGAACTCTGGAAACACCATATATTTT
>.|TRBV6-2/TRBV6-3|.|TRBJ2-5
CASSYNLAAYQETQYF
TGTGCCAGCAGTTACAACTTGGCAGCGTACCAAGAGACCCAGTACTTC
>.|TRBV11-2|many|TRBJ1-1
CASSTHLGQTEAFF
TGTGCCAGCAGCACCCACCTTGGACAGACTGAAGCTTTCTTT
>.|TRBV7-9|many|TRBJ2-5
CASSYGSTTQETQYF
TGTGCCAGCAGCTACGGCAGTACTACCCAAGAGACCCAGTACTTC
>TRBD2|TRBV6-2/TRBV6-3|.|TRBJ2-7
CASSYTSGATYEQYF
TGTGCCAGCAGTTACACTAGCGGTGCAACCTACGAGCAGTACTTC
>.|TRBV5-5|many|TRBJ1-1
CASSLYLMQGLNTEAFF
TGTGCCAGCAGCTTGTATTTAATGCAGGGGTTGAACACTGAAGCTTTCTTT
>.|TRBV29-1|few|TRBJ2-3
CSVGGFGPRTDTQYF
TGCAGCGTTGGAGGGTTCGGACCGCGCACAGATACGCAGTATTTT
>TRBD2|TRBV5-4|.|TRBJ2-3
CASSTSGGGTASTDTQYF
TGTGCCAGCAGCACCAGCGGGGGGGGTACTGCTAGCACAGATACGCAGTATTTT